These T cell receptor beta chains were read from a single sample in a study of T cell repertoires in cytomegalovirus infection. These receptors have no identified antigens. MiXCR, applied by TCRdb to the reads, yields one record per CDR3 protein. This table has around 430,000 distinct CDR3 sequences, about two fifths appearing once. Source: cultured PBMCs, taken from culture after CMV antigen stimulation. The source of these receptors is a human donor in good health (CMV status not recorded). Some clones in this sample may be carry-over from other donors' samples. Both conserved end residues are part of each CDR3. The D gene is left open where the match is weak. Not all rows give a size; the values are once, few, many and, for expanded clones, a class.

v_call: TRBV7-2
j_call: TRBJ2-5
d_call: TRBD1
cdr3_length: 14
clone_size: -
cdr3_aa: CASSRDRGVETQYF
cdr3_nt: TGTGCCAGCAGCCGCGACAGGGGAGTCGAGACCCAGTACTTC

v_call: TRBV7-6
j_call: TRBJ2-5
d_call: -
cdr3_length: 14
clone_size: -
cdr3_aa: CASSLEWAGETQYF
cdr3_nt: TGTGCCAGCAGCTTAGAATGGGCTGGGGAGACCCAGTACTTC

v_call: TRBV10-3
j_call: TRBJ1-1
d_call: TRBD1
cdr3_length: 15
clone_size: few
cdr3_aa: CAIATGQAMNTEAFF
cdr3_nt: TGTGCCATCGCTACCGGACAGGCAATGAACACTGAAGCTTTCTTT

v_call: TRBV12-3/TRBV12-4
j_call: TRBJ2-5
d_call: TRBD1
cdr3_length: 12
clone_size: -
cdr3_aa: CASRGQQETQYF
cdr3_nt: TGTGCCAGCAGGGGACAGCAAGAGACCCAGTACTTC

v_call: TRBV5-1
j_call: TRBJ2-5
d_call: TRBD2
cdr3_length: 16
clone_size: -
cdr3_aa: CASSLSPSGGQETQYF
cdr3_nt: TGCGCCAGCAGCTTGTCTCCTAGCGGGGGACAAGAGACCCAGTACTTC

v_call: TRBV7-8
j_call: TRBJ2-5
d_call: -
cdr3_length: 14
clone_size: few
cdr3_aa: CASSLGNQVETQYF
cdr3_nt: TGTGCCAGCAGCTTGGGAAACCAAGTAGAGACCCAGTACTTC

v_call: TRBV6-1
j_call: TRBJ2-3
d_call: TRBD2
cdr3_length: 15
clone_size: few
cdr3_aa: CASSEVLAGTDTQYF
cdr3_nt: TGTGCCAGCAGTGAAGTTCTAGCGGGAACAGATACGCAGTATTTT

v_call: TRBV7-2
j_call: TRBJ2-3
d_call: TRBD2
cdr3_length: 13
clone_size: -
cdr3_aa: CVSGREASDTQYF
cdr3_nt: TGTGTTTCGGGGCGGGAGGCATCAGATACGCAGTATTTT

v_call: TRBV5-4
j_call: TRBJ2-7
d_call: -
cdr3_length: 13
clone_size: -
cdr3_aa: CASSSPGNYEQYF
cdr3_nt: TGTGCCAGCAGCTCCCCAGGGAACTACGAGCAGTACTTC

v_call: TRBV12-3/TRBV12-4
j_call: TRBJ2-3
d_call: -
cdr3_length: 13
clone_size: once
cdr3_aa: CASSSTWEDTQYF
cdr3_nt: TGTGCCAGCAGTTCCACTTGGGAAGATACGCAGTATTTT

v_call: TRBV7-8
j_call: TRBJ1-1
d_call: -
cdr3_length: 13
clone_size: -
cdr3_aa: CASSLGGLGEAFF
cdr3_nt: TGTGCCAGCAGCTTAGGCGGGTTGGGTGAAGCTTTCTTT

v_call: TRBV2
j_call: TRBJ2-6
d_call: TRBD1
cdr3_length: 19
clone_size: -
cdr3_aa: CAKRAGTGTKSSGANVLTF
cdr3_nt: TGTGCCAAGAGAGCCGGGACAGGGACCAAATCCTCTGGGGCCAACGTCCTGACTTTC

v_call: TRBV27
j_call: TRBJ2-7
d_call: -
cdr3_length: 14
clone_size: few
cdr3_aa: CASSLSQVRGEQYF
cdr3_nt: TGTGCCAGCAGTTTGAGTCAGGTCAGGGGCGAGCAGTACTTC

v_call: TRBV11-2
j_call: TRBJ2-1
d_call: -
cdr3_length: 16
clone_size: -
cdr3_aa: CASNPSGPYTYNEQFF
cdr3_nt: TGTGCCAGCAACCCCTCGGGGCCTTACACCTACAATGAGCAGTTCTTC

v_call: TRBV7-2
j_call: TRBJ2-7
d_call: -
cdr3_length: 13
clone_size: many
cdr3_aa: CASSSAAGYEQYF
cdr3_nt: TGTGCCAGCAGCTCGGCCGCGGGCTACGAGCAGTACTTC

v_call: TRBV12-5
j_call: TRBJ2-1
d_call: TRBD2
cdr3_length: 18
clone_size: -
cdr3_aa: CASGLGGLAGDSYNEQFF
cdr3_nt: TGTGCTAGTGGTTTGGGGGGACTAGCGGGGGACTCTTACAATGAGCAGTTCTTC

v_call: TRBV11-1
j_call: TRBJ2-1
d_call: -
cdr3_length: 15
clone_size: few
cdr3_aa: CASSLARNGYNEQFF
cdr3_nt: TGTGCCAGCAGCTTAGCTAGGAACGGTTACAATGAGCAGTTCTTC

v_call: TRBV12-5
j_call: TRBJ1-1
d_call: TRBD1
cdr3_length: 15
clone_size: few
cdr3_aa: CASGREDRDNTEAFF
cdr3_nt: TGTGCTAGTGGCCGAGAGGACAGGGACAACACTGAAGCTTTCTTT

v_call: TRBV5-1
j_call: TRBJ2-1
d_call: -
cdr3_length: 15
clone_size: -
cdr3_aa: CASSGGTTTYNEQFF
cdr3_nt: TGCGCCAGCAGCGGCGGGACAACAACCTACAATGAGCAGTTCTTC

v_call: TRBV7-2
j_call: TRBJ2-3
d_call: TRBD2
cdr3_length: 16
clone_size: many
cdr3_aa: CASSLEAGGYTDTQYF
cdr3_nt: TGTGCCAGCAGCTTAGAGGCGGGGGGGTACACAGATACGCAGTATTTT

v_call: TRBV6-5
j_call: TRBJ2-7
d_call: TRBD2
cdr3_length: 16
clone_size: -
cdr3_aa: CARPFGLAGPSYEQYF
cdr3_nt: TGTGCCAGACCGTTTGGACTAGCGGGGCCCTCCTACGAGCAGTACTTC

v_call: TRBV7-2
j_call: TRBJ1-4
d_call: TRBD1
cdr3_length: 14
clone_size: few
cdr3_aa: CASSSGTGWSKLFF
cdr3_nt: TGTGCCAGCAGCTCCGGGACAGGGTGGTCAAAACTGTTTTTT

v_call: TRBV7-2
j_call: TRBJ2-1
d_call: -
cdr3_length: 15
clone_size: many
cdr3_aa: CASSNVGGSYNEQFF
cdr3_nt: TGTGCCAGCAGCAACGTAGGGGGCTCCTACAATGAGCAGTTCTTC

v_call: TRBV12-3/TRBV12-4
j_call: TRBJ1-4
d_call: -
cdr3_length: 14
clone_size: -
cdr3_aa: CASSLFATNEKLFF
cdr3_nt: TGTGCCAGCAGTCTTTTCGCAACTAATGAAAAACTGTTTTTT

v_call: TRBV6-1
j_call: TRBJ1-5
d_call: TRBD1
cdr3_length: 15
clone_size: -
cdr3_aa: CASRPVTGANQPQHF
cdr3_nt: TGTGCCAGCAGACCTGTTACAGGGGCAAATCAGCCCCAGCATTTT

v_call: TRBV7-2
j_call: TRBJ2-3
d_call: TRBD1
cdr3_length: 17
clone_size: -
cdr3_aa: CASSRYRGQVFTDTQYF
cdr3_nt: TGTGCCAGCAGCCGTTACAGGGGGCAGGTCTTCACAGATACGCAGTATTTT

v_call: TRBV6-6
j_call: TRBJ1-4
d_call: -
cdr3_length: 13
clone_size: -
cdr3_aa: CATYSGDNEKLFF
cdr3_nt: TGTGCCACCTATTCCGGCGACAATGAAAAACTGTTTTTT

v_call: TRBV27
j_call: TRBJ2-7
d_call: -
cdr3_length: 14
clone_size: -
cdr3_aa: CASSLAGKTYEQYF
cdr3_nt: TGTGCCAGCAGTTTGGCAGGGAAGACCTACGAGCAGTACTTC

v_call: TRBV6-1
j_call: TRBJ2-5
d_call: -
cdr3_length: 16
clone_size: few
cdr3_aa: CASSEDPQGWEETQYF
cdr3_nt: TGTGCCAGCAGTGAAGACCCGCAGGGTTGGGAGGAGACCCAGTACTTC

v_call: TRBV6-1
j_call: TRBJ2-1
d_call: -
cdr3_length: 13
clone_size: -
cdr3_aa: CASSPISIGEQFF
cdr3_nt: TGTGCCAGCAGTCCGATATCAATCGGTGAGCAGTTCTTC

v_call: TRBV4-1
j_call: TRBJ1-1
d_call: -
cdr3_length: 15
clone_size: -
cdr3_aa: CASSPHLTGNTEAFF
cdr3_nt: TGCGCCAGCAGCCCTCACCTAACAGGGAACACTGAAGCTTTCTTT

v_call: TRBV4-2
j_call: TRBJ2-1
d_call: -
cdr3_length: 13
clone_size: few
cdr3_aa: CASSLSGADEQFF
cdr3_nt: TGTGCCAGCAGCCTCAGCGGAGCGGATGAGCAGTTCTTC

v_call: TRBV4-1
j_call: TRBJ2-1
d_call: -
cdr3_length: 16
clone_size: -
cdr3_aa: CASSQEGVRGYNEQFF
cdr3_nt: TGCGCCAGCAGCCAAGAAGGTGTGAGGGGATACAATGAGCAGTTCTTC

v_call: TRBV25-1
j_call: TRBJ1-2
d_call: -
cdr3_length: 10
clone_size: -
cdr3_aa: CASSKAGYTF
cdr3_nt: TGTGCCAGCAGTAAGGCCGGCTACACCTTC

v_call: TRBV19
j_call: TRBJ2-2
d_call: -
cdr3_length: 11
clone_size: -
cdr3_aa: CASIYGGELFF
cdr3_nt: TGTGCCAGTATCTACGGCGGGGAGCTGTTTTTT

v_call: TRBV7-6
j_call: TRBJ2-7
d_call: TRBD1
cdr3_length: 15
clone_size: -
cdr3_aa: CASSQDRGKTYEQYF
cdr3_nt: TGTGCCAGCAGCCAAGACAGGGGGAAAACCTACGAGCAGTACTTC

v_call: TRBV5-5
j_call: TRBJ2-7
d_call: TRBD1
cdr3_length: 16
clone_size: -
cdr3_aa: CASSPQPRPGGYEQYF
cdr3_nt: TGTGCCAGCAGCCCCCAACCCCGGCCAGGGGGCTACGAGCAGTACTTC

v_call: TRBV6-5
j_call: TRBJ2-1
d_call: TRBD2
cdr3_length: 14
clone_size: -
cdr3_aa: CASSYSTSQSEQFF
cdr3_nt: TGTGCCAGCAGTTACTCGACTAGCCAGAGTGAGCAGTTCTTC

v_call: TRBV7-2
j_call: TRBJ2-2
d_call: TRBD2
cdr3_length: 17
clone_size: -
cdr3_aa: CVSSSGLAGSRTGELFF
cdr3_nt: TGTGTCAGCAGCTCGGGACTAGCGGGATCAAGGACGGGGGAGCTGTTTTTT

v_call: TRBV11-3
j_call: TRBJ2-1
d_call: TRBD1
cdr3_length: 16
clone_size: -
cdr3_aa: CASSRDRGEPYNEQFF
cdr3_nt: TGTGCCAGCAGCCGCGACAGGGGAGAGCCGTACAATGAGCAGTTCTTC

v_call: TRBV20-1
j_call: TRBJ2-3
d_call: -
cdr3_length: 16
clone_size: -
cdr3_aa: CSARDLVRGGSDTQYF
cdr3_nt: TGCAGTGCTAGAGATCTGGTCAGGGGGGGTTCAGATACGCAGTATTTT

v_call: TRBV7-2
j_call: TRBJ2-7
d_call: -
cdr3_length: 14
clone_size: few
cdr3_aa: CASSPQRANYEQYF
cdr3_nt: TGTGCCAGCAGCCCCCAGCGGGCTAACTACGAGCAGTACTTC

v_call: TRBV27
j_call: TRBJ1-2
d_call: -
cdr3_length: 13
clone_size: few
cdr3_aa: CASGETRSYGYTF
cdr3_nt: TGTGCCAGCGGAGAGACGCGGAGCTATGGCTACACCTTC

v_call: TRBV5-3
j_call: TRBJ2-1
d_call: -
cdr3_length: 16
clone_size: -
cdr3_aa: CASSLGVGTHNNEQFF
cdr3_nt: TGTGCCAGCAGTCTCGGGGTCGGGACACATAACAATGAGCAGTTCTTC